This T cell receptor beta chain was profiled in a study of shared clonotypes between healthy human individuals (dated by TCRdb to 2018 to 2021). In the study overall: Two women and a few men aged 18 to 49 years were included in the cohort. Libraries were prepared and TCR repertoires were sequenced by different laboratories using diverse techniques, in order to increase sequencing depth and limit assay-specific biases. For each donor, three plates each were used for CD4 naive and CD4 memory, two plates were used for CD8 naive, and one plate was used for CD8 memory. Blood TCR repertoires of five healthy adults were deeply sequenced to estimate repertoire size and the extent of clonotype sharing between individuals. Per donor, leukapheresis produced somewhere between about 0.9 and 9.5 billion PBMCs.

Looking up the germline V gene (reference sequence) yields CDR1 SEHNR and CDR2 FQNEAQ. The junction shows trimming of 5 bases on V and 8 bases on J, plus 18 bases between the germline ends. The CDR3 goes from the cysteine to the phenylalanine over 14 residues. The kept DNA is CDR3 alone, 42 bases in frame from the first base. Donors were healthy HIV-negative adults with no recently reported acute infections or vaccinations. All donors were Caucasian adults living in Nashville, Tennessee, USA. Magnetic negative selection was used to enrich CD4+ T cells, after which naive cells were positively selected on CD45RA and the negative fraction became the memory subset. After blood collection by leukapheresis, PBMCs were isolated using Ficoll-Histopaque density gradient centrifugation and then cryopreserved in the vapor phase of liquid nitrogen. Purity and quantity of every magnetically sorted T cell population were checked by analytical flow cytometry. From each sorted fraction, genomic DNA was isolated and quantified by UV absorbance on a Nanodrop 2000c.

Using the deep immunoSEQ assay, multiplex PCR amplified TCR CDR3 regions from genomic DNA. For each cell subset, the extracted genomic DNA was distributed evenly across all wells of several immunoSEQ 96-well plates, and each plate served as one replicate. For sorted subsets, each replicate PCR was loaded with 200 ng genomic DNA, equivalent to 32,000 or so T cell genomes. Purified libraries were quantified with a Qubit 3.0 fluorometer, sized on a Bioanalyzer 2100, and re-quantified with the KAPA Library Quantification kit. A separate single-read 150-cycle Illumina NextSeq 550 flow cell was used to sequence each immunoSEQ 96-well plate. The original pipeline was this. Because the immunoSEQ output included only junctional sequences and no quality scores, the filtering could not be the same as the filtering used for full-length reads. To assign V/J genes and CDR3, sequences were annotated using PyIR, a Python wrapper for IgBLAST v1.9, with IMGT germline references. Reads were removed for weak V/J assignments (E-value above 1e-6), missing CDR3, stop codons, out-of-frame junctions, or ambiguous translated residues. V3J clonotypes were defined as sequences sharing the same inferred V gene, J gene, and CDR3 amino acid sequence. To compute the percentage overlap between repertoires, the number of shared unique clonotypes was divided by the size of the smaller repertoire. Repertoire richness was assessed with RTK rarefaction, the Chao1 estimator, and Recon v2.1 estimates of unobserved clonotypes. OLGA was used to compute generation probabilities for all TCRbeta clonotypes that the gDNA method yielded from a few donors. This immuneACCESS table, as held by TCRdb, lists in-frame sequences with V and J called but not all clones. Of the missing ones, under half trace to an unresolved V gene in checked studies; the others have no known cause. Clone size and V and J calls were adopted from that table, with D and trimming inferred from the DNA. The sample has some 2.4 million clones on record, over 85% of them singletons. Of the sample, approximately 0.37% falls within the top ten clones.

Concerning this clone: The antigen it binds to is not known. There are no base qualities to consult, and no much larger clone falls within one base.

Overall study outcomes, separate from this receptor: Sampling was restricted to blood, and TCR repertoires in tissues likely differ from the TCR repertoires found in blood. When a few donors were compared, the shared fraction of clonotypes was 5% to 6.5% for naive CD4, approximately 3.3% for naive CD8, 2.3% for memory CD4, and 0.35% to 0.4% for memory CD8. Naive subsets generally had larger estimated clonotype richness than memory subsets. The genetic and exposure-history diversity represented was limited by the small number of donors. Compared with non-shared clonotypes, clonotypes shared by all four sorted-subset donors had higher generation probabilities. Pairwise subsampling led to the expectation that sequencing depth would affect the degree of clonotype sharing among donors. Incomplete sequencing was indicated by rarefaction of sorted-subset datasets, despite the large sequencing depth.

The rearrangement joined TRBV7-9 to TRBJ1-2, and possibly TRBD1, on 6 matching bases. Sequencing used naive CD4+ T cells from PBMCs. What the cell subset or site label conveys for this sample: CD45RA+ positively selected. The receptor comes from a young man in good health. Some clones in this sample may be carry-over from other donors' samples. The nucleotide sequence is TGTGCCAGCAGCCCGGGACATCCGTGGGGAGGCTACACCTTC. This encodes CASSPGHPWGGYTF. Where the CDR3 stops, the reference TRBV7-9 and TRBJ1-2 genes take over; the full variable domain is DTGVSQNPRHKITKRGQNVTFRCDPISEHNRLYWYRQTLGQGPEFLTYFQNEAQLEKSRLLSDRFSAERPKGSFSTLEIQRTEQGDSAMYLCASSPGHPWGGYTFGSGTRLTVV.